This TCR beta chain originates from a study of response to subunit inactivated influenza vaccine. TCRdb reprocessed the RT-PCR reads via MiXCR and lists one record per CDR3 protein. The table shows 500,000 to 600,000 distinct CDR3 sequences, with about 11% occurring only once. The table lists this clonotype with a few counts. The same data also went into a second study, on T cells expressing NK-cell markers. Per that study: 5'RACE template switching with UMIs generated TCR beta cDNA.

The sample was PBMCs from blood, taken on the day of vaccination. The receptor's source is a man aged 50 to 60 who received an inactivated influenza vaccine.

This CDR3 is CATSDRRHVVLNTEAFF. CDR3 in DNA: TGTGCCACCAGTGACCGGCGACACGTAGTACTGAACACTGAAGCTTTCTTT. The genes are TRBV24-1 and TRBJ1-1; no definite D call. Per germline, CDR1 KGHDR and CDR2 SFDVKD. Trimming removed 4 bases from V and 0 bases from J, with 17 bases in between. CDR3 length equals 17 residues.